A single sample gave rise to the 7 T cell receptor beta chains below, sequenced in a study of persistence of HIV-infected CD4 T cells. Nonspecific anti-CD3/anti-CD28 bead stimulation represents the broad CD4+ T cell repertoire. Responding CD4+ T cells were sorted by upregulation of both CD40 ligand and CD69. Sequencing used immunoSEQ version 4 in survey mode. Using immunoSEQ multiplex PCR, the repertoire was profiled, and TCRdb retains in-frame clones only, with some absent. This repertoire shows 30,000 to 45,000 clones, approximately 86% found once; its top ten account for about 1.3%. Their antigen targets remain unknown. The input for sequencing was CD4+ T cells sorted from PBMCs after approximately 19-hour stimulation, taken from a patient who received antiretroviral therapy. The source of these receptors is an adult man with HIV who was CMV-seropositive.

This chain connects TRBV7-3 to TRBJ2-1; TRBD2 might be the D (5 bases). The CDR3 sequence is 12 residues long. CDR1 is SGHTA and CDR2 is FQGTGA in the germline V gene. V was clipped by 4 bases and J by 7 bases, with 8 bases between them. CDR3 nucleotide sequence: TGTGCCAGCAGCTCGTCGGGGAATGAGCAGTTCTTC. This gives the protein CASSSSGNEQFF.

The chain couples TRBV6-1 to TRBJ2-7, with 9 bases that match TRBD1. After removal of 0 bases from V and 5 bases from J, the junction contained 11 bases not matched to a gene. This CDR3 spans 17 amino acids. Germline V gene lookup returns CDR1 MNHNS and CDR2 SASEGT. CDR3 bases: TGTGCCAGCAGTGAAGCGTATTCATGGGACAGGGTCAACGAGCAGTACTTC. This translates into CASSEAYSWDRVNEQYF.

The CDR3 loop reads CASSQEGRETQYF. DNA for the CDR3: TGCGCCAGCAGCCAGGAGGGGCGGGAGACCCAGTACTTC. J is TRBJ2-5 and V is TRBV4-1, with D perhaps TRBD2 (6 bases). The CDR3 consists of 13 residues. The V and J ends lost 3 bases and 5 bases respectively, with 10 bases between them. CDR1 is MGHRA and CDR2 is YSYEKL in the germline V gene.

The V call is TRBV10-3, the J call TRBJ2-3; 11 bases align to TRBD2. V trimming: 10 bases; J trimming: 6 bases; junction bases outside the gene matches: 9. The V gene's germline CDR1 is ENHRY and CDR2 SYGVKD. The CDR3 sequence is 14 residues long. The CDR3 sequence: CATLRLAGWDTQYF. In DNA form, the CDR3 reads TGTGCCACCTTAAGACTAGCGGGGTGGGATACGCAGTATTTT.

This clone is a singleton in its sample. CDR3 residues: CASSLNRGFTGELFF. Written as DNA, the CDR3 is TGCGCCAGCAGTCTGAACAGGGGGTTCACCGGGGAGCTGTTTTTT. V and J are TRBV5-1 and TRBJ2-2; 8 bases map to TRBD1. From germline, CDR1 is SGHRS and CDR2 YFSETQ. CDR3 size: 15 residues. V lost 5 bases and J lost 4; bases outside the gene matches: 7.

The chain couples TRBV7-2 to TRBJ2-3; unclear D gene. The CDR3 sequence is 15 residues long. Trimming removed 2 bases from V and 3 bases from J, with 12 bases in between. Germline assignment: CDR1 SGHTA and CDR2 FQGNSA. The CDR3 here is CASSLSRTPTDTQYF. As DNA, the CDR3 is TGTGCCAGCAGCTTAAGTCGGACCCCTACAGATACGCAGTATTTT. The complete variable domain, with remaining parts taken from reference TRBV7-2 and TRBJ2-3, reads GAGVSQSPSNKVTEKGKDVELRCDPISGHTALYWYRQSLGQGLEFLIYFQGNSAPDKSGLPSDRFSAERTGGSVSTLTIQRTQQEDSAVYLCASSLSRTPTDTQYFGPGTRLTVL.

This clone was observed a single time. The V and J genes are TRBV30 and TRBJ1-1; 7 nucleotides align to TRBD1. This CDR3 region has 13 residues. With 5 bases clipped from V and 1 base from J, the junction kept 4 bases outside the gene matches. Germline-derived CDR1 and CDR2 are GTSNPN and SVGIG (reference sequence). The CDR3 sequence: CAWARDRNTEAFF. The CDR3 nucleotides read TGTGCCTGGGCTAGGGACAGGAACACTGAAGCTTTCTTT. The full variable domain, its missing parts supplied by reference TRBV30 and TRBJ1-1, is SQTIHQWPATLVQPVGSPLSLECTVEGTSNPNLYWYRQAAGRGLQLLFYSVGIGQISSEVPQNLSASRPQDRQFILSSKKLLLSDSGFYLCAWARDRNTEAFFGQGTRLTVV.